A single sample is the source of the 18 T cell receptor beta chains below, sequenced in a study of breast tumors, draining lymph nodes, adjacent tissues. TCRdb reprocessed the multiplex PCR reads via MiXCR and lists one record per CDR3 protein. The table includes about 300,000 distinct CDR3 sequences, 30% detected once. Samples came from axillary lymph nodes draining the breast cancer. The specimen sequenced was axillary lymph node tissue. These receptors originate from a female donor with breast cancer. Some clones in this sample may be carry-over from other donors' samples.

Notes on this clonotype: A much larger clone lies a single base off, so this may be a read error. The gene calls are TRBV4-3 and TRBJ1-2, with 8 nucleotides matching TRBD1. This CDR3 is built from 18 residues. V shed 3 bases and J 3 bases; nucleotides not matched to a gene: 15. From germline, CDR1 is LGHNA and CDR2 YSLEER. In DNA, the CDR3 is TGCGCCAGCAGCCATGATGAAACCGGGACAGGATACTACTATGGCTACACCTTC. Its translation is CASSHDETGTGYYYGYTF.

This clonotype was observed at least ten times. The rearrangement joins TRBV11-3 to TRBJ2-3, with D tentatively TRBD2 (5 bases). V dropped 5 bases and J dropped 2 bases, with 11 bases sitting between them. The CDR3 sequence is 14 residues long. Germline V gene sequence: CDR1 SGHNT, CDR2 YENEEA. The CDR3 region is CASSPRTSTDTQYF. The CDR3 nucleotides read TGTGCCAGCAGCCCTCGGACTTCCACAGATACGCAGTATTTT. Variable domain in full (rest from reference TRBV11-3 and TRBJ2-3): EAGVVQSPRYKIIEKKQPVAFWCNPISGHNTLYWYLQNLGQGPELLIRYENEEAVDDSQLPKDRFSAERLKGVDSTLKIQPAELGDSAVYLCASSPRTSTDTQYFGPGTRLTVL.

A few counts support this clonotype. CDR3 bases: TGTGCCAGCAGTGGGACTAGCGGGATGGGTGAGCAGTACTTC. It yields the protein CASSGTSGMGEQYF. This rearrangement joins TRBV6-1 to TRBJ2-7, with 12 bases lining up with TRBD2. This CDR3 has 14 amino acids. Germline V lookup: CDR1 MNHNS, CDR2 SASEGT. V gave up 4 bases and J gave up 7 bases; unmatched junction bases: 5.

Points on this clonotype: A read error may produce the germline difference seen at one junction end. The chain uses TRBV6-4 and TRBJ2-1, with D uncertain. The CDR3 runs 14 residues. CDR1 and CDR2 from the germline V gene are MRHNA and SNTAGT. The CDR3 region has the DNA TGTGCCAGCAGCGACGGTAGCTCCTACAGTGAGCAGTTCTTC. Translation: CASSDGSSYSEQFF.

V gene TRBV11-2 combines with J gene TRBJ2-7; the D gene could be TRBD1 or TRBD2 (5 bases each). CDR3 length equals 16 residues. Trimming cost V 5 bases and J 0 bases, with 17 bases left between them. Germline V gene sequence: CDR1 SGHAT, CDR2 FQNNGV. CDR3 residues: CASSTGAYGSSYEQYF. CDR3 nucleotide sequence: TGTGCCAGCAGCACCGGGGCGTATGGCAGCTCCTACGAGCAGTACTTC.

Only a few counts were recorded for this clonotype. Here the CDR3 DNA reads TGTGCCAGCGGCCGGGACCGGGGGGACACAGATACGCAGTATTTT. It encodes CASGRDRGDTDTQYF. This chain connects TRBV27 to TRBJ2-3; TRBD2 matches 7 bases. Per the germline V gene, CDR1 is MNHEY and CDR2 is SMNVEV (reference sequence). V was pared by 8 bases and J by 2 bases, with 10 bases of the junction left unmatched. The CDR3 extends over 15 amino acids.

This clonotype was observed many times. The rearrangement links TRBV24-1 to TRBJ1-2; unclear D gene. V was clipped by 3 bases and J by 1 base, with 8 bases between them. Germline V gives CDR1 KGHDR, CDR2 SFDVKD. CDR3 size: 14 residues. This CDR3 is CATSDPTDNYGYTF. CDR3 nucleotide sequence: TGTGCCACCAGTGATCCGACCGATAACTATGGCTACACCTTC.

This clonotype showed up many times. This chain connects TRBV5-4 to TRBJ1-3; D may be TRBD1 (5 bases). V was shortened by 3 bases and J by 2 bases, with 12 bases between the two germline ends. Germline CDR1 SGHNT, CDR2 YYREEE (reference sequence). The CDR3 extends over 15 amino acids. The CDR3 loop is CASSSGRSAGNTIYF. The CDR3 bases are TGTGCCAGCAGCTCGGGGCGCTCTGCTGGAAACACCATATATTTT.

Worth noting for this clonotype: A much larger clone is a single base away; this may be a read error. The rearrangement uses TRBV4-2 and TRBJ2-3; TRBD2 matches at 7 bases. The CDR3 spans 16 residues. Germline CDR1 is LGHNA and CDR2 is YNFKEQ. After removal of 1 base from V and 1 base from J, the junction contained 5 bases not matched to a gene. This CDR3 is CASSQGMAGGTDTQYF. CDR3 DNA sequence: TGTGCCAGCAGCCAAGGTATGGCGGGGGGCACAGATACGCAGTATTTT.

Notes on this clonotype: Possible read error: a much larger clone is one base away. The chain employs TRBV3-1 and TRBJ2-5; 7 nucleotides line up with TRBD1. The CDR3 length is 14 residues. Germline CDR1 and CDR2: LGHDT and YNNKEL (reference sequence). The CDR3 DNA reads TGTGCCAGCAGCCAATCTACAGGGGATGAGACCCGGTACTTC. It is translated as CASSQSTGDETRYF.

The sample holds many counts of this clonotype. The chain links TRBV5-1 to TRBJ1-3; D may be TRBD1 (5 bases). V lost 1 base and J lost 0, with 11 bases in between. The CDR3 runs to 16 residues. Germline V CDR1 and CDR2: SGHRS, YFSETQ. The CDR3 region has the DNA TGCGCCAGCAGCTTGAACCAAGGGGACTCTGGAAACACCATATATTTT. Translating gives CASSLNQGDSGNTIYF.

V and J are TRBV10-3 and TRBJ2-3; D ambiguous. This CDR3 is built from 12 residues. Germline V lookup: CDR1 ENHRY, CDR2 SYGVKD. Trimming cost V 2 bases and J 7 bases, with 7 bases left between them. This chain's CDR3 is CAISEPNNTQYF. The CDR3 DNA is TGTGCCATCAGTGAGCCAAACAATACGCAGTATTTT.

Ten or more counts support this clonotype. The rearrangement joins TRBV11-2 to TRBJ2-7; 13 nucleotides match TRBD2. V was pared by 4 bases and J by 6 bases, with 3 bases of the junction left unmatched. This CDR3 region has 14 residues. Per the germline V gene, CDR1 is SGHAT and CDR2 is FQNNGV. CDR3 sequence reads: CASSSRLAGGEQYF. In DNA form, the CDR3 reads TGTGCCAGCAGCTCCCGACTAGCGGGAGGCGAGCAGTACTTC.

The table lists this clonotype with many counts. V and J are TRBV20-1 and TRBJ2-7; perhaps TRBD1 as D (6 bases). CDR3 length: 14 amino acids. In germline, CDR1 is DFQATT, CDR2 SNEGSKA (reference sequence). V was pared by 2 bases and J by 2 bases, with 13 bases between. The CDR3 here is CSARLRQVPYEQYF. As DNA, the CDR3 is TGCAGTGCTAGATTGCGACAGGTTCCCTACGAGCAGTACTTC.

This clonotype was seen ten or more times. The chain links TRBV6-5 to TRBJ2-5; TRBD1 might be the D (5 bases). The germline V gene encodes CDR1 MNHEY and CDR2 SVGAGI. This CDR3 is 14 amino acids long. The V end was cut by 3 bases, the J end by 4 bases, with 12 bases between. CDR3 bases: TGTGCCAGCAGTTATCTCCCAGGGTCAGAGACCCAGTACTTC. Its protein is CASSYLPGSETQYF.

The chain has TRBV15 and TRBJ2-3; possibly TRBD1 for D (6 bases). The CDR3 has 14 amino acids. Deletions cut 0 bases from V and 6 bases from J, with 10 bases between. Germline V gene data show CDR1 as LNHNV and CDR2 as YYDKDF (reference sequence). The CDR3 is CATSREGQGDTQYF. The CDR3 nucleotides are TGTGCCACCAGCAGAGAGGGGCAGGGGGATACGCAGTATTTT. Based on the CDR3 plus reference TRBV15 and TRBJ2-3, the full variable domain is DAMVIQNPRYQVTQFGKPVTLSCSQTLNHNVMYWYQQKSSQAPKLLFHYYDKDFNNEADTPDNFQSRRPNTSFCFLDIRSPGLGDTAMYLCATSREGQGDTQYFGPGTRLTVL.

With regard to this clonotype: The conserved phenylalanine or tryptophan is not found at the CDR3 terminus, so this likely reflects a read error. The chain couples TRBV29-1 to TRBJ1-2; D is uncertain. V was clipped by 3 bases and J by 8 bases, with 10 bases between them. Per the germline V gene, CDR1 is SQVTM and CDR2 is ANQGSEA. The CDR3 runs 11 residues. The CDR3 here is CSVDGLLGYTL. The CDR3 nucleotides are TGCAGCGTTGATGGGCTACTGGGCTACACCCTC.

This clonotype was seen at least ten times. The chain recombines TRBV4-1 with TRBJ2-7, with D possibly being TRBD2 (6 bases). From germline, CDR1 is MGHRA and CDR2 YSYEKL. V lost 4 bases to trimming and J lost 7 bases, with 11 bases between them. This CDR3 is built from 12 residues. This CDR3 is CASSRPGGEQYF. The DNA for the CDR3 is TGCGCCAGCAGCCGACCCGGGGGAGAGCAGTACTTC.